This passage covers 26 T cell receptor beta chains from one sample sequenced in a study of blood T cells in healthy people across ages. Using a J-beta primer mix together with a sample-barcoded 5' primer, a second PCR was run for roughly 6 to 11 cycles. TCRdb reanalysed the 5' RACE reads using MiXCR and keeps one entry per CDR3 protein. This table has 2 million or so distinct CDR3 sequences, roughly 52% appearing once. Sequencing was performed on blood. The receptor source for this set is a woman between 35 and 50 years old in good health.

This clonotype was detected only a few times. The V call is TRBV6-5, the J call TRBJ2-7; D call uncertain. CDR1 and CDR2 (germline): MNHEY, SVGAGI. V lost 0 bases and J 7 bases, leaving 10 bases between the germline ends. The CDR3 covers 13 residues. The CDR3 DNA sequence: TGTGCCAGCAGTTACTCGTACATGGGGGAGCAGTACTTC. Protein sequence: CASSYSYMGEQYF.

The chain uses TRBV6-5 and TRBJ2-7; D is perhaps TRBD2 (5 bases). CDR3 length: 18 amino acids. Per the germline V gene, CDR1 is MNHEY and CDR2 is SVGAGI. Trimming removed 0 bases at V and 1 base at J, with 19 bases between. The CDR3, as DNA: TGTGCCAGCAGTTACTCCCTCTCGGACTGGGGAGATTCCTACGAGCAGTACTTC. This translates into CASSYSLSDWGDSYEQYF.

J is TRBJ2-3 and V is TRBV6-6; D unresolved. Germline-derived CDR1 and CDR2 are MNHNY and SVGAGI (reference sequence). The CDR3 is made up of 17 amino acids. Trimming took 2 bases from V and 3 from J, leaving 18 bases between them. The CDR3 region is CASSYSTAAITTDTQYF. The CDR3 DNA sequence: TGTGCCAGCAGTTACAGTACGGCGGCCATTACGACAGATACGCAGTATTTT.

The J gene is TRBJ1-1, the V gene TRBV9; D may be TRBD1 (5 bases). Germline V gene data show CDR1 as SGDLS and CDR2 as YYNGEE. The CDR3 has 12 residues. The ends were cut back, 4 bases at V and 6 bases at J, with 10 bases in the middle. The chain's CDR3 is CASSPDSSEAFF. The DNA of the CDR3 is TGTGCCAGCAGCCCCGACAGTTCTGAAGCTTTCTTT.

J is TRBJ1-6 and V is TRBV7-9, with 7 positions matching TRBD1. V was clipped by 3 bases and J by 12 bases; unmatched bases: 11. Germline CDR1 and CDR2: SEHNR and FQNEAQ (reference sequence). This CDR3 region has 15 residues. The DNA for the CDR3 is TGTGCCAGCAGCTTGACCGGGACAGCGGGAGAACCCCTCCACTTT. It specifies CASSLTGTAGEPLHF.

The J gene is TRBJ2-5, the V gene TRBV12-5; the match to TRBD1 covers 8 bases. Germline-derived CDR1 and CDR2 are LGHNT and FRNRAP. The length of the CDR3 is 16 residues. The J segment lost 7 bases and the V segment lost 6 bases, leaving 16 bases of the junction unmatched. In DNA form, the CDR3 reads TGTGCTAGTGGGCCAAATCCCGGACAGGGCGTGGCGACCCAGTACTTC. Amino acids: CASGPNPGQGVATQYF.

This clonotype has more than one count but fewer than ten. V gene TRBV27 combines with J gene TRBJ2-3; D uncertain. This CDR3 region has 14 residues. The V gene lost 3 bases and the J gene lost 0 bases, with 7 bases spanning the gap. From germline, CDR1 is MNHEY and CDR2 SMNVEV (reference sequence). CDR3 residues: CASSFSSSTDTQYF. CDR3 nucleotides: TGTGCCAGCAGTTTCTCCTCTAGCACAGATACGCAGTATTTT.

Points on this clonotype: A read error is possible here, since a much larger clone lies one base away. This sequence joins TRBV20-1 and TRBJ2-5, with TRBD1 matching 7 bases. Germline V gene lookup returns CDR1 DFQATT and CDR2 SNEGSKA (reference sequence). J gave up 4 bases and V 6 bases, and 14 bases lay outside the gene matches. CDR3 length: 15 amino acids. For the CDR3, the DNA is TGCAGTGCCCTTACTTGGGGACAGAGAGGAGAGACCCAGTACTTC. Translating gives CSALTWGQRGETQYF.

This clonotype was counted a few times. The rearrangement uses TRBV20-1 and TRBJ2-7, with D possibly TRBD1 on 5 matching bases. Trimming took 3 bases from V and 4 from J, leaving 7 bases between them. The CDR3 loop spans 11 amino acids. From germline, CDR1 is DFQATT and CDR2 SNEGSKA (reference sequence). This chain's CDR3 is CSARTEYEQYF. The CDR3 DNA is TGCAGTGCTAGGACAGAGTACGAGCAGTACTTC.

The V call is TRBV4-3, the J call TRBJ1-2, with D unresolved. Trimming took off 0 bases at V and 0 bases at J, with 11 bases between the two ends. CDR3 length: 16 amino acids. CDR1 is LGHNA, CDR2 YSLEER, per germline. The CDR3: CASSQEVLQTNYGYTF. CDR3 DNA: TGCGCCAGCAGCCAAGAGGTCTTACAGACTAACTATGGCTACACCTTC.

The CDR3 spells CASSQFVYNEQFF. The CDR3, as DNA: TGTGCCAGCAGCCAATTCGTGTACAATGAGCAGTTCTTC. The gene calls are TRBV14 and TRBJ2-1; unclear D gene. Trimming left V 2 bases short and J 4 bases short, with 6 bases between. The germline V gene encodes CDR1 SGHDN and CDR2 FVKESK. The CDR3 contains 13 residues.

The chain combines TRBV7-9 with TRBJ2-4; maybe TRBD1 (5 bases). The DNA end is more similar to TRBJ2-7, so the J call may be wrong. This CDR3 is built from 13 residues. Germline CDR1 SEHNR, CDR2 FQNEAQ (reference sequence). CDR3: CASSVTALSEQYF. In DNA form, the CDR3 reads TGTGCCAGCAGTGTGACAGCTTTGAGCGAGCAGTACTTC.

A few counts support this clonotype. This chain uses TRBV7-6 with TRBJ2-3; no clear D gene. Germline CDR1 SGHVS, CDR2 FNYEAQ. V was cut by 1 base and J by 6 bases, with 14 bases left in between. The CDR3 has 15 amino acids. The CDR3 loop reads CASSLENSGSDTQYF. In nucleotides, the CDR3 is TGTGCCAGCAGCTTAGAAAACTCAGGATCGGATACGCAGTATTTT.

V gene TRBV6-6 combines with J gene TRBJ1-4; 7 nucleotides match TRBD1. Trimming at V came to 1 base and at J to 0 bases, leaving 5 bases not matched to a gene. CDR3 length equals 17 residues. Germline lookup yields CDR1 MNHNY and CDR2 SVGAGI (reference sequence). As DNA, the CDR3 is TGTGCCAGCAGTTACTACCCCAGGGGGGCAACTAATGAAAAACTGTTTTTT. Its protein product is CASSYYPRGATNEKLFF.

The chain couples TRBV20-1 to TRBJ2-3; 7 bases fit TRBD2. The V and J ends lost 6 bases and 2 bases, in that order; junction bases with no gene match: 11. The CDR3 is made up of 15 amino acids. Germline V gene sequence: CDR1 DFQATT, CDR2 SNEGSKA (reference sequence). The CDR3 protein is CSASGQRGLTDTQYF. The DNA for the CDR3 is TGCAGTGCATCTGGTCAGCGGGGCCTCACAGATACGCAGTATTTT.

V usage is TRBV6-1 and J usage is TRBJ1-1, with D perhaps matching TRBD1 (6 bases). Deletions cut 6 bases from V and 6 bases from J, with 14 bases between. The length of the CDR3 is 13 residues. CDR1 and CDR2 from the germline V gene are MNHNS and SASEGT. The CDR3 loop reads CASRPTGSAEAFF. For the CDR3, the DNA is TGTGCCAGCAGGCCCACAGGGTCTGCTGAAGCTTTCTTT.

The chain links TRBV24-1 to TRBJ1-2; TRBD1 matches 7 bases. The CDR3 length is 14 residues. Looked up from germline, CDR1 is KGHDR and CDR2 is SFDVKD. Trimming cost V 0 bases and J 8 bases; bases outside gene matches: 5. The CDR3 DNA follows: TGTGCCACCAGTGATTTGAACAGGGGATACGGCTACACCTTC. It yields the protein CATSDLNRGYGYTF.

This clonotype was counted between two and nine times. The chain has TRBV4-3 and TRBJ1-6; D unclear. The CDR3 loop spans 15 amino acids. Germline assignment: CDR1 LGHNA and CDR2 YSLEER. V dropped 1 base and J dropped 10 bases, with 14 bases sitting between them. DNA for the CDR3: TGCGCCAGCAGCCAAGCTGAGGAGCCGGCCTCACCCCTCCACTTT. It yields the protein CASSQAEEPASPLHF.

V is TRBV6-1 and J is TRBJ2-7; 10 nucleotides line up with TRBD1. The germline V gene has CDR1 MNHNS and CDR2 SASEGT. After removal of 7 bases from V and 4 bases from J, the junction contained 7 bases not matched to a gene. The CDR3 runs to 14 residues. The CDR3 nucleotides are TGTGCCAGCACCTCCGGGACAGGGGTGTACGAGCAGTACTTC. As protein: CASTSGTGVYEQYF.

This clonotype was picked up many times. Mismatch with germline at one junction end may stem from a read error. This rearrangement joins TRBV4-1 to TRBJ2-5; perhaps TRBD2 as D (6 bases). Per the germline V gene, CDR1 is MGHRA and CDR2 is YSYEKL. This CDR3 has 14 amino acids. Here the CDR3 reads CASSQGGVGETQYF. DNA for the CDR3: TGTGCCAGCAGCCAAGGAGGGGTAGGGGAGACCCAGTACTTC.

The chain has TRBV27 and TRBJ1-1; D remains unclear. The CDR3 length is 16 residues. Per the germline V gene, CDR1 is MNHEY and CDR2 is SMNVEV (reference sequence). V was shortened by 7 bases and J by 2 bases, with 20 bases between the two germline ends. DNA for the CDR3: TGTGCCAGCAATTCCCTGGGTGATCCCGTCAACACTGAAGCTTTCTTT. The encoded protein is CASNSLGDPVNTEAFF.

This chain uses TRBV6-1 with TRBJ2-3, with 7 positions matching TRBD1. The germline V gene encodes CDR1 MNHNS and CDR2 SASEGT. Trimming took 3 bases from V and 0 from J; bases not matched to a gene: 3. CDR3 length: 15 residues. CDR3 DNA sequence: TGTGCCAGCAGTGAGACAGGGTTTAGCACAGATACGCAGTATTTT. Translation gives CASSETGFSTDTQYF.

The CDR3 DNA is TGCAGTGCTCAGCGACGTGGGGGGGCGCGGATCAATCAGCCCCAGCATTTT. Residues: CSAQRRGGARINQPQHF. V and J are TRBV20-1 and TRBJ1-5, with D tentatively TRBD1 (6 bases). Germline lookup yields CDR1 DFQATT and CDR2 SNEGSKA (reference sequence). V gave up 5 bases and J gave up 3 bases, with 23 bases separating them. The CDR3 consists of 17 residues.

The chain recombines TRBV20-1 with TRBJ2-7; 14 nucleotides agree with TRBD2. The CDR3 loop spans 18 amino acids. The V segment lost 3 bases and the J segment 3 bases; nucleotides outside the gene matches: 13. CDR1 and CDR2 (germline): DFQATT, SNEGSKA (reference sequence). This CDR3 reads CSARRTSGGFHTNYEQYF. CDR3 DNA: TGCAGTGCTAGGCGGACTAGCGGGGGGTTCCATACAAACTACGAGCAGTACTTC.

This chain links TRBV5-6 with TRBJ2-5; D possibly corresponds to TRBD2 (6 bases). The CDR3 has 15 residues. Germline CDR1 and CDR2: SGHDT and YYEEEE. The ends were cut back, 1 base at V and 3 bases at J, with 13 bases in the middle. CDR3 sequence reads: CASSLPGEGEETQYF. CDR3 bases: TGTGCCAGCAGCTTGCCGGGGGAAGGGGAAGAGACCCAGTACTTC.

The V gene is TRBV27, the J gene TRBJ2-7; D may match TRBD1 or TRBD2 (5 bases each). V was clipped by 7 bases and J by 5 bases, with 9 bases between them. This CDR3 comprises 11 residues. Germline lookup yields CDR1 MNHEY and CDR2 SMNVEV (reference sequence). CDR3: CASTGHNEQYF. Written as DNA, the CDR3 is TGTGCCAGCACGGGGCACAACGAGCAGTACTTC.